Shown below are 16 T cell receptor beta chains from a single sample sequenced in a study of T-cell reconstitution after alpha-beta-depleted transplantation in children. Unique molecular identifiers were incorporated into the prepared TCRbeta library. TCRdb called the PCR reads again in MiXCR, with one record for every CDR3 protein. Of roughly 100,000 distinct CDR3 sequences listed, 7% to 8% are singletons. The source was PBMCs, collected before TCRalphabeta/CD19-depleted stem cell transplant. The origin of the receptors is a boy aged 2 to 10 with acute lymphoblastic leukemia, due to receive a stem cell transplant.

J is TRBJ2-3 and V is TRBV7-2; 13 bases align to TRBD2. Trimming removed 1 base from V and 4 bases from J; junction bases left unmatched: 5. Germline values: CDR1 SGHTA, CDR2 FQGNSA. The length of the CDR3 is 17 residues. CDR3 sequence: CASSLVILAGGSDTQYF. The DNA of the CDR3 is TGTGCCAGCAGCTTAGTTATACTAGCGGGGGGGTCAGATACGCAGTATTTT.

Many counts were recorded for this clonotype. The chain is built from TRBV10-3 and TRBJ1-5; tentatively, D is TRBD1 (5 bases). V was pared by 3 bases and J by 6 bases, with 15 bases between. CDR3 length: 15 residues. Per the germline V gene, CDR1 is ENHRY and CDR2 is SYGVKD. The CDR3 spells CAISDSGRGVQPQHF. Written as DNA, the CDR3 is TGTGCCATCAGTGACTCAGGGAGAGGGGTTCAGCCCCAGCATTTT.

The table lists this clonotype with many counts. CDR3 amino acids: CASSSGTGWTGELFF. In DNA form, the CDR3 reads TGCGCCAGCAGCTCGGGGACAGGGTGGACCGGGGAGCTGTTTTTT. The V and J genes are TRBV5-1 and TRBJ2-2, with 9 bases fitting TRBD1. Germline V lookup: CDR1 SGHRS, CDR2 YFSETQ. This CDR3 region has 15 residues. V dropped 3 bases and J dropped 5; count of bases not matched to a gene: 5. Based on the CDR3 plus reference TRBV5-1 and TRBJ2-2, the full variable domain is KAGVTQTPRYLIKTRGQQVTLSCSPISGHRSVSWYQQTPGQGLQFLFEYFSETQRNKGNFPGRFSGRQFSNSRSEMNVSTLELGDSALYLCASSSGTGWTGELFFGEGSRLTVL.

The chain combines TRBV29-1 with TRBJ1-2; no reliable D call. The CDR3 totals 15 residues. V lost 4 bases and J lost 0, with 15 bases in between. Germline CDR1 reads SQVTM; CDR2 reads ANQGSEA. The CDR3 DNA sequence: TGCAGCGTTGCCGGGAAAGGCGGGGCTAACTATGGCTACACCTTC. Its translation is CSVAGKGGANYGYTF.

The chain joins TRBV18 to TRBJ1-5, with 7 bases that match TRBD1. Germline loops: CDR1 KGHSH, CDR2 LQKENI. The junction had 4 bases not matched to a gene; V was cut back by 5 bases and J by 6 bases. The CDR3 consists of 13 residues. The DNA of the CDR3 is TGTGCCAGCTCAACGACAGGGTCTCAGCCCCAGCATTTT. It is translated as CASSTTGSQPQHF.

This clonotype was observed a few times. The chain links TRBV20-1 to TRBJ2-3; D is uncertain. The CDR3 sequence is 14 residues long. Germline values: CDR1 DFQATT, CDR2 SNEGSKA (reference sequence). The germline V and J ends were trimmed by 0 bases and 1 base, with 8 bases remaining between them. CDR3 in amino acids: CSARDDGRTDTQYF. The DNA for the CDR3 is TGCAGTGCTAGAGATGATGGACGCACAGATACGCAGTATTTT.

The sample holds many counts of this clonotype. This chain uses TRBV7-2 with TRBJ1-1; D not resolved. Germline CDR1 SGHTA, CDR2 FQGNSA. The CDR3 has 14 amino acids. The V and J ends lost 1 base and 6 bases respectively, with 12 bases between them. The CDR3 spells CASSLEGIAPEAFF. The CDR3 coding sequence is TGTGCCAGCAGCTTAGAGGGCATTGCCCCTGAAGCTTTCTTT. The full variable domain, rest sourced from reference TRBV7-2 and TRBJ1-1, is GAGVSQSPSNKVTEKGKDVELRCDPISGHTALYWYRQSLGQGLEFLIYFQGNSAPDKSGLPSDRFSAERTGGSVSTLTIQRTQQEDSAVYLCASSLEGIAPEAFFGQGTRLTVV.

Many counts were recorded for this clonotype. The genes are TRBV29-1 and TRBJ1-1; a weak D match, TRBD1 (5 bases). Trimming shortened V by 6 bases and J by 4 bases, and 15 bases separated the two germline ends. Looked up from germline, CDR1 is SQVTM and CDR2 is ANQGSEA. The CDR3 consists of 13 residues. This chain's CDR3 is CSVVGRGGTEAFF. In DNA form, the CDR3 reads TGCAGCGTGGTGGGACGGGGGGGCACTGAAGCTTTCTTT.

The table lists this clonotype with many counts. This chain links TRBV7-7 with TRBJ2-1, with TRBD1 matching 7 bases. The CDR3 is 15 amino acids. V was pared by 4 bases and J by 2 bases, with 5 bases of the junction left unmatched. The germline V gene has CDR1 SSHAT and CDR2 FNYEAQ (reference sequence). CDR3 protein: CASSSGTAAYNEQFF. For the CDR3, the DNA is TGTGCCAGCAGCTCCGGGACAGCTGCCTACAATGAGCAGTTCTTC.

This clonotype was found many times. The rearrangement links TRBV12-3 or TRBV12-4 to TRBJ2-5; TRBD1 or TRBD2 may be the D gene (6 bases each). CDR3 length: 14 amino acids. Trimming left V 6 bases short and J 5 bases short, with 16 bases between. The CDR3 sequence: CASRRGARRETQYF. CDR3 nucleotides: TGTGCCAGCAGGAGGGGGGCGCGGAGGGAGACCCAGTACTTC.

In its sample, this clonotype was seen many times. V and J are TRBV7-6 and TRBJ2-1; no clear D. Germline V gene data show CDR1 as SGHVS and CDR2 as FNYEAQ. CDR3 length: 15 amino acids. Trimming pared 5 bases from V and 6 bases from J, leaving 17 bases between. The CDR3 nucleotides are TGTGCCAGCAGCCGGGCGCGTGGGCCTTTCAATGAGCAGTTCTTC. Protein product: CASSRARGPFNEQFF.

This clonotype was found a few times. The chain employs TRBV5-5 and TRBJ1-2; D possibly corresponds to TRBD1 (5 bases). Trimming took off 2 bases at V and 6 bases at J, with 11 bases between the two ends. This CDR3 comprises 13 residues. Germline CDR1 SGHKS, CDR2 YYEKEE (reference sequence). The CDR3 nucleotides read TGTGCCAGCAGCTTTCAGGGAGGGGATGGCTACACCTTC. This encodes CASSFQGGDGYTF.

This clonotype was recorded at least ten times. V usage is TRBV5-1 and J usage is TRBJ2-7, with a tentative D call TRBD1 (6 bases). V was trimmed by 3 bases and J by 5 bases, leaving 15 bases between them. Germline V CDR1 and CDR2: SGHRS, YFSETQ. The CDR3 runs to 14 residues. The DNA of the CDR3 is TGCGCCAGCAGCTCGACGGACAGCGACGACGAGCAGTACTTC. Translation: CASSSTDSDDEQYF. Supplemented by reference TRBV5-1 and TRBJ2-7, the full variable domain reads KAGVTQTPRYLIKTRGQQVTLSCSPISGHRSVSWYQQTPGQGLQFLFEYFSETQRNKGNFPGRFSGRQFSNSRSEMNVSTLELGDSALYLCASSSTDSDDEQYFGPGTRLTVT.

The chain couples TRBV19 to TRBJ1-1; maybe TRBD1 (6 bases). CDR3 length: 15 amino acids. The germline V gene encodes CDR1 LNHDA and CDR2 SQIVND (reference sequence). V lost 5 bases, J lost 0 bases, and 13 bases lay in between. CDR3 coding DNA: TGTGCCAGTAGTCCCCGGACAGTGTTGAACACTGAAGCTTTCTTT. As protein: CASSPRTVLNTEAFF.

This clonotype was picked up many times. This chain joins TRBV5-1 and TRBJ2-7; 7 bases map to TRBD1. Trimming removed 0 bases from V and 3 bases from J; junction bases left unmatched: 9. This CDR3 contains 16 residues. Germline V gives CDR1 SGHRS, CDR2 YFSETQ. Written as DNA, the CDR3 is TGCGCCAGCAGCTTGGCCAGCACAGGGGATTACTACGAGCAGTACTTC. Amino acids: CASSLASTGDYYEQYF. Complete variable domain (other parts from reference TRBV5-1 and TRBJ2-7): KAGVTQTPRYLIKTRGQQVTLSCSPISGHRSVSWYQQTPGQGLQFLFEYFSETQRNKGNFPGRFSGRQFSNSRSEMNVSTLELGDSALYLCASSLASTGDYYEQYFGPGTRLTVT.

The CDR3 DNA follows: TGTGCCAGCAGTGCGCGGCTAGAGCCGCCCTACGAGCAGTACTTC. Amino acid sequence: CASSARLEPPYEQYF. The chain is built from TRBV6-1 and TRBJ2-7, with D unresolved. V was trimmed by 4 bases and J by 2 bases, leaving 15 bases between them. The germline gives CDR1 MNHNS, CDR2 SASEGT. The CDR3 contains 15 residues.